This is a list of T cell receptor beta chains from one sample in a study of response to subunit inactivated influenza vaccine. One entry per CDR3 protein, called by TCRdb with MiXCR from the RT-PCR reads. Of about 500,000 distinct CDR3 sequences listed, approximately 17% are singletons. The sequencing here drew on CD4+ T cells sorted from PBMCs, taken around 2 years after vaccination. The receptors stem from a man between 50 and 69 years old who received an inactivated influenza vaccine. Both conserved end residues are part of each CDR3. A D gene is named only where the DNA matches it firmly. Size tells how often a clone was seen (once, few, many) or the class of an expanded clone, and some rows leave it out.

TGTGCCAGCAGCTTAGTGGGGACAGGGAAAGGCGAGCAGTACTTC	CASSLVGTGKGEQYF	TRBJ2-7	TRBD1	TRBV7-2	.
TGCAGTGCTAGAGATCAACAGGGGACTCAGTACTTC	CSARDQQGTQYF	TRBJ2-4	TRBD1	TRBV20-1	.
TGCGCCAGCAGTCGGGACAGGATAGGGGAGCAGTACTTC	CASSRDRIGEQYF	TRBJ2-7	TRBD1	TRBV23-1	.
TGTGCCAGCAGTTACTCCGACCTTATACAGCCCCAGCATTTT	CASSYSDLIQPQHF	TRBJ1-5	.	TRBV6-2/TRBV6-3	once
TGCAGTGCTAGAAGAGGTATGGTATCCGAGCAGTACTTC	CSARRGMVSEQYF	TRBJ2-7	.	TRBV20-1	.
TGCAGTGCCTCCCGGGAGGGCTACACCTTC	CSASREGYTF	TRBJ1-2	.	TRBV20-1	.
TGTGCCAGCAGCTTACTGGGACTAGCGGGAGAGGGGCAGTACTTC	CASSLLGLAGEGQYF	TRBJ2-7	TRBD2	TRBV7-2	.
TGCAGCGGTTACAGGGGAAACTCCTACAATGAGCAGTTCTTC	CSGYRGNSYNEQFF	TRBJ2-1	TRBD1	TRBV29-1	many
TGCGCCAGCAGCTTGGTGCGCAATGAGCAGTTCTTC	CASSLVRNEQFF	TRBJ2-1	.	TRBV5-1	many
TGTGCCAGCAGCTTAAGCGCGACTAGCGGGAATTACAATGAGCAGTTCTTC	CASSLSATSGNYNEQFF	TRBJ2-1	TRBD2	TRBV7-2	few
TGTGCCAGCAGTTTATATGCTAGCGGGAGGTCCACAGATACGCAGTATTTT	CASSLYASGRSTDTQYF	TRBJ2-3	TRBD2	TRBV28	.
TGTGCCAGCAGCTTGGGATGGGGATCTGGAAACACCATATATTTT	CASSLGWGSGNTIYF	TRBJ1-3	.	TRBV11-2	.
TGCAGTCATAGCGGGGGGGCTCGGCATGAGCAGTTCTTC	CSHSGGARHEQFF	TRBJ2-1	TRBD2	TRBV20-1	few
TGTGCCAGCAGTTTATTACAGGGAGCAAACATTCAGTACTTC	CASSLLQGANIQYF	TRBJ2-4	.	TRBV12-3/TRBV12-4	.
TGTGCCAGCAGTCCACTACAGGTTAACAATCAGCCCCAGCATTTT	CASSPLQVNNQPQHF	TRBJ1-5	.	TRBV6-5	few
TGTGCCAGCAGTCGCGGCGCCGAGCAGTACTTC	CASSRGAEQYF	TRBJ2-7	.	TRBV12-3/TRBV12-4	few